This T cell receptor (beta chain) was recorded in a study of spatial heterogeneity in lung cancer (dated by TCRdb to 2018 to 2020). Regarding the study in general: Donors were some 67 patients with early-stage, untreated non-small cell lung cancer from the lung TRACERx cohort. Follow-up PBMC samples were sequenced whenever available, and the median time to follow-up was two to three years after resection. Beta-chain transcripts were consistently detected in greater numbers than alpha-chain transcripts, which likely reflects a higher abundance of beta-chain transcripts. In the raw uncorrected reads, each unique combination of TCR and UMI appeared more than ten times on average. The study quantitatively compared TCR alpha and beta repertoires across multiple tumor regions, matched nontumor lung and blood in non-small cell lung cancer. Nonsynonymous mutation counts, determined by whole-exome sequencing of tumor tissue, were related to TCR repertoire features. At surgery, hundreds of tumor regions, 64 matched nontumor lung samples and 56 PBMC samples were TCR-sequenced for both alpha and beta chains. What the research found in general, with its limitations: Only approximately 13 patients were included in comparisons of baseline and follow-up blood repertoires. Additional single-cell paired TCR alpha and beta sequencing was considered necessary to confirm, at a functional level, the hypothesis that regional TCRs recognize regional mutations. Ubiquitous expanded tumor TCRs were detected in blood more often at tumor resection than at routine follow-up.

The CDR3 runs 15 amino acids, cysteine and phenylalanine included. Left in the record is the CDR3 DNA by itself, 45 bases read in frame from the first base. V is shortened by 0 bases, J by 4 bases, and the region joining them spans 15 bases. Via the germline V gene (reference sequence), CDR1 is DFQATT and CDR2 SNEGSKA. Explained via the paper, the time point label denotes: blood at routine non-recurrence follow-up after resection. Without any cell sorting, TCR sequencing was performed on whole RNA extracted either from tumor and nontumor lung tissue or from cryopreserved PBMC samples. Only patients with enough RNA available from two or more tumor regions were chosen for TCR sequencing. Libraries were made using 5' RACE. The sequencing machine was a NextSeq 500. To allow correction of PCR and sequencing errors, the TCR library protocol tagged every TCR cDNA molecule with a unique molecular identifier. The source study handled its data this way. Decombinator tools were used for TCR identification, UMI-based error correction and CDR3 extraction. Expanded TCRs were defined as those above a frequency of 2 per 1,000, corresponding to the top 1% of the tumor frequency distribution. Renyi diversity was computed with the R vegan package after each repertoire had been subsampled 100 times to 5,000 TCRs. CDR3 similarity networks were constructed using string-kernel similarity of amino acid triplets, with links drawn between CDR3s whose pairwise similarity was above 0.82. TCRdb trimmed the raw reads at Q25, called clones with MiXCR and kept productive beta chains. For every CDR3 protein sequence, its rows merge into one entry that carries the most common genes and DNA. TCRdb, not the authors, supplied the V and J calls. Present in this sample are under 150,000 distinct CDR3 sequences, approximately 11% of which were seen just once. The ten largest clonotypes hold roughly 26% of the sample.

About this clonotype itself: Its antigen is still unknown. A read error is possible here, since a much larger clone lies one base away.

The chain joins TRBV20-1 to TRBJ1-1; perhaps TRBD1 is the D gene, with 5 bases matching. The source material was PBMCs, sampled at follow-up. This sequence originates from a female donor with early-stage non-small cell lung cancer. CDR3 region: CSARDPAGRSTEAFF. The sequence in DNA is TGCAGTGCTAGAGATCCCGCAGGGAGATCCACTGAAGCTTTCTTT.